A single sample gave rise to the 17 T cell receptor beta chains below, sequenced in a study of PD-1 blockade in mismatch repair-deficient tumors. Profiled with immunoSEQ multiplex PCR; TCRdb holds only in-frame clones, not every one. The table records about 25,000 clones, approximately 84% of them present only once. The material sequenced was PBMCs, taken before pembrolizumab treatment. Receptor source: an adult with mismatch repair-deficient cancer.

V usage is TRBV7-9 and J usage is TRBJ1-2; TRBD1 aligns across 7 bases. Germline CDR1 is SEHNR and CDR2 is FQNEAQ (reference sequence). This CDR3 is built from 14 residues. V lost 2 bases, J lost 4 bases, and 4 bases stayed unmatched. The CDR3: CASSLTGDSYGYTF. CDR3 sequence (DNA): TGTGCCAGCAGCTTAACCGGGGACAGCTATGGCTACACCTTC.

In its sample, this clone was seen once. For the CDR3, the DNA is TGTGCCAGCAGTCCTCAGGGGGCTTATGGGGCCAACGTCCTGACTTTC. It is translated as CASSPQGAYGANVLTF. This chain links TRBV6-6 with TRBJ2-6; 8 positions agree with TRBD1. The CDR3 is 16 amino acids. CDR1 is MNHNY, CDR2 SVGAGI, per germline (reference sequence). V lost 5 bases to trimming and J lost 3 bases; unmatched junction nucleotides: 6.

This clone has only one observation. V usage is TRBV7-9 and J usage is TRBJ2-7, with TRBD1 matching 8 bases. V lost 1 base, J lost 1 base, and 0 bases stayed unmatched. CDR1 is SEHNR and CDR2 is FQNEAQ in the germline V gene (reference sequence). This CDR3 spans 14 amino acids. The CDR3 is CASSLDRGSYEQYF. Written as DNA, the CDR3 is TGTGCCAGCAGCTTAGACAGGGGGTCCTACGAGCAGTACTTC.

The gene calls are TRBV27 and TRBJ2-1, with D maybe TRBD1 (5 bases). The CDR3 is 15 residues long. Germline V CDR1 and CDR2: MNHEY, SMNVEV (reference sequence). Between the trimmed V and J ends, which lost 1 base and 12 bases, there was a span of 19 bases. CDR3 region: CASSLLVGVGGRQFF. CDR3 nucleotide sequence: TGTGCCAGCAGTTTATTAGTAGGGGTCGGTGGGCGGCAGTTCTTC.

The chain has TRBV7-9 and TRBJ2-1, with 9 positions matching TRBD2. The CDR3 consists of 15 residues. CDR1 and CDR2 (germline): SEHNR, FQNEAQ (reference sequence). V trimming: 3 bases; J trimming: 7 bases; junction bases outside the gene matches: 7. CDR3 residues: CASSFRAGGVNEQFF. CDR3 bases: TGTGCCAGCAGCTTTAGGGCGGGAGGGGTTAATGAGCAGTTCTTC.

The chain recombines TRBV5-1 with TRBJ2-3; 9 bases agree with TRBD1. The germline V gene has CDR1 SGHRS and CDR2 YFSETQ. V trimming: 4 bases; J trimming: 5 bases; junction bases outside the gene matches: 11. The CDR3 has 16 amino acids. Here the CDR3 reads CASSEQGTGRGDTQYF. The DNA of the CDR3 is TGCGCCAGCAGCGAACAGGGGACAGGGAGGGGAGATACGCAGTATTTT. Full variable domain (remainder filled in from reference TRBV5-1 and TRBJ2-3): KAGVTQTPRYLIKTRGQQVTLSCSPISGHRSVSWYQQTPGQGLQFLFEYFSETQRNKGNFPGRFSGRQFSNSRSEMNVSTLELGDSALYLCASSEQGTGRGDTQYFGPGTRLTVL.

The V and J genes are TRBV14 and TRBJ2-7; 8 bases fit TRBD1. Germline V gives CDR1 SGHDN, CDR2 FVKESK. V shed 4 bases and J 7 bases; nucleotides not matched to a gene: 3. This CDR3 spans 12 amino acids. In nucleotides, the CDR3 is TGTGCCAGCAGCCCGACAGGGGTGGAGCAGTACTTC. Protein product: CASSPTGVEQYF. The full variable domain, its missing parts supplied by reference TRBV14 and TRBJ2-7, is EAGVTQFPSHSVIEKGQTVTLRCDPISGHDNLYWYRRVMGKEIKFLLHFVKESKQDESGMPNNRFLAERTGGTYSTLKVQPAELEDSGVYFCASSPTGVEQYFGPGTRLTVT.

The V gene is TRBV19, the J gene TRBJ1-5; D gene ambiguous. The V end was cut by 5 bases, the J end by 0 bases, with 2 bases between. This CDR3 is built from 12 residues. CDR1 LNHDA and CDR2 SQIVND come from the germline V gene (reference sequence). The CDR3 DNA is TGTGCCAGTAGTTATAGCAATCAGCCCCAGCATTTT. As protein: CASSYSNQPQHF.

The CDR3 DNA follows: TGTGCCAGCAGCTCAGGGCCTACCTCGGAGACCCAGTACTTC. Its protein is CASSSGPTSETQYF. The J gene is TRBJ2-5, the V gene TRBV7-3, with TRBD1 as a possible D gene (5 bases). Germline CDR1 SGHTA, CDR2 FQGTGA. Between the trimmed V and J ends, which lost 4 bases and 5 bases, there was a span of 14 bases. This CDR3 has 14 amino acids. The full variable domain, rest sourced from reference TRBV7-3 and TRBJ2-5, is GAGVSQTPSNKVTEKGKYVELRCDPISGHTALYWYRQSLGQGPEFLIYFQGTGAADDSGLPNDRFFAVRPEGSVSTLKIQRTERGDSAVYLCASSSGPTSETQYFGPGTRLLVL.

This sequence joins TRBV2 and TRBJ2-7, with 9 bases fitting TRBD2. The ends lost 6 bases at V and 3 bases at J; junction bases unmatched: 9. Germline CDR1 reads SNHLY; CDR2 reads FYNNEI. The length of the CDR3 is 15 residues. CDR3: CASRYGTSSNYEQYF. CDR3 nucleotides: TGTGCCAGCAGGTACGGGACTAGCAGCAACTACGAGCAGTACTTC.

J is TRBJ2-7 and V is TRBV7-9; 13 bases map to TRBD2. The V and J ends lost 5 bases and 4 bases, in that order; junction bases with no gene match: 5. CDR1 SEHNR and CDR2 FQNEAQ come from the germline V gene (reference sequence). The length of the CDR3 is 15 residues. CDR3 coding DNA: TGTGCCAGCAGCCCAGGGACTAGCGGGAAATACGAGCAGTACTTC. It codes for CASSPGTSGKYEQYF.

This rearrangement joins TRBV7-2 to TRBJ1-6; no firm D call. The germline CDR1 and CDR2 sequences are SGHTA and FQGNSA. There are 16 residues in the CDR3. V was pared by 5 bases and J by 5 bases, with 16 bases between. The CDR3 nucleotides are TGTGCCAGCAGCCTCCGCCGTCCCCTAAATAATTCACCCCTCCACTTT. It encodes CASSLRRPLNNSPLHF.

Written as DNA, the CDR3 is TGTGCCAGCAGCACCTTAGACAGGGGCACAGATACGCAGTATTTT. It specifies CASSTLDRGTDTQYF. The V and J genes are TRBV5-6 and TRBJ2-3, with 7 bases that match TRBD1. Germline V CDR1 and CDR2: SGHDT, YYEEEE. The CDR3 is made up of 15 amino acids. Germline trimming cut 4 bases from V and 1 base from J; bases unmatched to any gene: 6.

This rearrangement joins TRBV10-1 to TRBJ2-1; TRBD2 matches 9 bases. Trimming took 6 bases from V and 9 from J; bases not matched to a gene: 9. This CDR3 comprises 14 residues. In germline, CDR1 is WNHNN, CDR2 SYGVQD (reference sequence). CDR3 protein: CASSRLAEAGEQFF. CDR3 bases: TGCGCCAGCAGCAGACTAGCGGAGGCGGGTGAGCAGTTCTTC.

Written as DNA, the CDR3 is TGTGCCAGCAGTTACTCGCAGGGCCATGAGCAGTTCTTC. Translation gives CASSYSQGHEQFF. The rearrangement joins TRBV6-5 to TRBJ2-1; D is possibly TRBD1 (5 bases). Germline V gene lookup returns CDR1 MNHEY and CDR2 SVGAGI. V lost 0 bases, J lost 8 bases, and 8 bases lay in between. This CDR3 comprises 13 residues.

V gene TRBV5-1 combines with J gene TRBJ2-1; TRBD2 is a possible D gene (7 bases). The CDR3 sequence is 15 residues long. V was cut by 1 base and J by 6 bases, with 14 bases left in between. Germline CDR1 SGHRS, CDR2 YFSETQ. CDR3 nucleotide sequence: TGCGCCAGCAGCTTGTGGACGGGGGGCTCCAATGAGCAGTTCTTC. This sequence encodes CASSLWTGGSNEQFF.

CDR3 region: CASSPQGSHGYTF. The CDR3 bases are TGTGCCAGCAGCCCTCAGGGATCACACGGCTACACCTTC. The rearrangement links TRBV7-8 to TRBJ1-2, with D possibly TRBD1 on 5 matching bases. The V gene lost 5 bases and the J gene lost 8 bases, with 15 bases spanning the gap. The CDR3 sequence is 13 residues long. The germline V gene encodes CDR1 SGHVS and CDR2 FQNEAQ.